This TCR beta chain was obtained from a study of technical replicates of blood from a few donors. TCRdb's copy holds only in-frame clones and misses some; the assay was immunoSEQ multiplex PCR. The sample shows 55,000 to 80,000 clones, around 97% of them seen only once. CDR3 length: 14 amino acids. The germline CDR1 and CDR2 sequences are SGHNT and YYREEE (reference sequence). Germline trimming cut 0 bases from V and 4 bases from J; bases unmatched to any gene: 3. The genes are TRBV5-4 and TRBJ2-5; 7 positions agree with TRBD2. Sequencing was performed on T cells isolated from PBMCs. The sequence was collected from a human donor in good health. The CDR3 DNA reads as TGTGCCAGCAGCTTGGGCGGGAGAGGAGAGACCCAGTACTTC. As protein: CASSLGGRGETQYF.